This paragraph reports one T cell receptor beta chain. Its antigen remains unidentified. The sample is drawn from a study of monozygotic twins with inflammatory bowel disease. General study results and limits: With others, IBD patients shared fewer clonotypes than healthy twins did, especially with disease activity. Repertoire similarity matched across concordant and discordant twins, perhaps owing to limited power.

The V gene's germline CDR1 is SGHRS and CDR2 YFSETQ. This CDR3 spans 14 amino acids. TCRdb re-called the 5' RACE reads and gives one entry per CDR3 protein, without DNA. The sample data list about 210,000 distinct CDR3 sequences. The receptor's source is a human donor with ulcerative colitis or Crohn's disease, or a healthy co-twin of an affected twin (not recorded which). Specimen: blood. This chain uses TRBV5-1 with TRBJ1-1. This chain's CDR3 is CASSLAGMNTEAFF.